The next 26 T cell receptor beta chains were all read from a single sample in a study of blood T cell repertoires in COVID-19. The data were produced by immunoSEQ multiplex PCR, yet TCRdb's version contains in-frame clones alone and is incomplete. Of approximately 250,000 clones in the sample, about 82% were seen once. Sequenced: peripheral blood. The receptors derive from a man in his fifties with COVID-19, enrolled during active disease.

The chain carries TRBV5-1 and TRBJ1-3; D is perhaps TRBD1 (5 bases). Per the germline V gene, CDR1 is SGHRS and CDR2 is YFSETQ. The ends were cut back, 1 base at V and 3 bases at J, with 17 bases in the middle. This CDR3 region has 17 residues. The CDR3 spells CASSLLRLGQDGNTIYF. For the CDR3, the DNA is TGCGCCAGCAGCTTGCTACGATTAGGACAAGATGGAAACACCATATATTTT.

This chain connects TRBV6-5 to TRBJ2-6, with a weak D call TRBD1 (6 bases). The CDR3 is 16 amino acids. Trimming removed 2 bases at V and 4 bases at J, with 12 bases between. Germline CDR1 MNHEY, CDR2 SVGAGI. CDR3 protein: CASSYRRGAGANVLTF. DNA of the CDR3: TGTGCCAGCAGTTACCGCAGGGGAGCAGGGGCCAACGTCCTGACTTTC.

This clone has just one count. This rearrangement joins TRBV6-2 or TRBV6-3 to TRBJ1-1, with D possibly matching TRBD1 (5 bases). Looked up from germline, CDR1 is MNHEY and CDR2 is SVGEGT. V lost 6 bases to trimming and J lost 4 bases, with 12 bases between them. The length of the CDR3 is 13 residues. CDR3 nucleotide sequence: TGTGCCAGCAGCCTCAGGGCTTTCACTGAAGCTTTCTTT. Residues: CASSLRAFTEAFF.

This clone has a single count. The CDR3 sequence: CASSADRGSGELFF. CDR3 bases: TGTGCCAGCAGCGCGGACAGGGGCTCCGGGGAGCTGTTTTTT. The rearrangement uses TRBV5-4 and TRBJ2-2; 9 bases are a match to TRBD1. V was pared by 4 bases and J by 6 bases, with 4 bases of the junction left unmatched. Germline values: CDR1 SGHNT, CDR2 YYREEE (reference sequence). There are 14 residues in the CDR3.

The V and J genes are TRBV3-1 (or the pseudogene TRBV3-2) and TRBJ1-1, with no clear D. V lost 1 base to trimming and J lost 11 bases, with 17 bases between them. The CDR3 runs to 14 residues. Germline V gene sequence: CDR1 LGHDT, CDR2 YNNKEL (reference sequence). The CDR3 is CASSQAVSIAGAFF. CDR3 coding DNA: TGTGCCAGCAGCCAAGCCGTTTCGATAGCCGGGGCTTTCTTT.

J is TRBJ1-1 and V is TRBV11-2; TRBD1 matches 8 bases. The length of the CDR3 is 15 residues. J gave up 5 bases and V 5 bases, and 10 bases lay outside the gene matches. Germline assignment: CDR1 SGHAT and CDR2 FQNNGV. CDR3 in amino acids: CASSLQQGETTEAFF. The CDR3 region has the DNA TGTGCCAGCAGCCTACAACAGGGGGAAACGACTGAAGCTTTCTTT.

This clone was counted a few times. This CDR3 reads CASSFRGAINQPQHF. CDR3 coding DNA: TGTGCCAGCAGTTTTCGGGGGGCGATTAATCAGCCCCAGCATTTT. This chain joins TRBV28 and TRBJ1-5; possibly TRBD1 for D (6 bases). Germline-derived CDR1 and CDR2 are MDHEN and SYDVKM. The CDR3 has 15 residues. Trimming shortened V by 3 bases and J by 4 bases, and 13 bases separated the two germline ends.

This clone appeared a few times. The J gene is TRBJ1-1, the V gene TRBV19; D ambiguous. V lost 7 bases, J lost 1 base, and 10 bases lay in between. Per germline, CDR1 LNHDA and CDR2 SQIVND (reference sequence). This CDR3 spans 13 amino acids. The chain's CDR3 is CASKPVPNTEAFF. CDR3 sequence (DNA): TGTGCCAGTAAGCCGGTACCGAACACTGAAGCTTTCTTT.

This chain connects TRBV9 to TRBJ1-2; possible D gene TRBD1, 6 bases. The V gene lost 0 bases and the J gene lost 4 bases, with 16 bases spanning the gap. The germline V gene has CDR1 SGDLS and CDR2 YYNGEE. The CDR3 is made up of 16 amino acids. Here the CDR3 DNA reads TGTGCCAGCAGCGTAGATTTGGGGGCGAACCGCTATGGCTACACCTTC. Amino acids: CASSVDLGANRYGYTF.

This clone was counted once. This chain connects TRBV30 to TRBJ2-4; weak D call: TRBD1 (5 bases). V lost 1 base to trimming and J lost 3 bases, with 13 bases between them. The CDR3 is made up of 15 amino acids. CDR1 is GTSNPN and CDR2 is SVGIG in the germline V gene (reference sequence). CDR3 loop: CAWSEGNWGKNIQYF. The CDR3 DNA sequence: TGTGCCTGGAGTGAGGGGAATTGGGGCAAAAACATTCAGTACTTC. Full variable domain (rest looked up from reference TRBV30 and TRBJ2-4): SQTIHQWPATLVQPVGSPLSLECTVEGTSNPNLYWYRQAAGRGLQLLFYSVGIGQISSEVPQNLSASRPQDRQFILSSKKLLLSDSGFYLCAWSEGNWGKNIQYFGAGTRLSVL.

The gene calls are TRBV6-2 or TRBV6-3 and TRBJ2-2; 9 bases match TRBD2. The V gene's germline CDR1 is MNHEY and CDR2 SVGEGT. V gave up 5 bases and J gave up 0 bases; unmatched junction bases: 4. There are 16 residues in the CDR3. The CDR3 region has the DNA TGTGCCAGCAGTAGCGGGGGGCTCGCGAACACCGGGGAGCTGTTTTTT. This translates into CASSSGGLANTGELFF.

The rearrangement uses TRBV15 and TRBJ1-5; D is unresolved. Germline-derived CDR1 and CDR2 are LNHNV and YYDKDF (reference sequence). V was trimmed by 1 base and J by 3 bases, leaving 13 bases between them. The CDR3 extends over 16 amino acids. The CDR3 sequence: CATSRGAGYPNQPQHF. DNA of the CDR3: TGTGCCACCAGCAGAGGGGCAGGCTACCCCAATCAGCCCCAGCATTTT.

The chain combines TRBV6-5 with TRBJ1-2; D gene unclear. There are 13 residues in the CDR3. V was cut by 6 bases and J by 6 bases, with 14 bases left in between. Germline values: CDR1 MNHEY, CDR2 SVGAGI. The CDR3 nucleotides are TGTGCCAGCAGGGCGTTGGGGAGGCATGGCTACACCTTC. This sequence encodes CASRALGRHGYTF.

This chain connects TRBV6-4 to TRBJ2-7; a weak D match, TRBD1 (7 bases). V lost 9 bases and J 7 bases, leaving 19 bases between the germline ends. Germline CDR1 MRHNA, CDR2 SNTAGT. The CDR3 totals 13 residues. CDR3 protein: CASIPHRGGEQYF. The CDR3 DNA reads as TGTGCCAGTATTCCGCACAGGGGAGGTGAGCAGTACTTC.

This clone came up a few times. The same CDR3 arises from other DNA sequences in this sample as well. CDR3 residues: CASSPDSYGYTF. CDR3 in DNA: TGTGCCAGCTCACCGGACAGCTATGGCTACACCTTC. V is TRBV18 and J is TRBJ1-2; D might be TRBD1 (6 bases). Germline CDR1 is KGHSH and CDR2 is LQKENI. This CDR3 spans 12 amino acids. V was clipped by 3 bases and J by 4 bases, with 6 bases between them.

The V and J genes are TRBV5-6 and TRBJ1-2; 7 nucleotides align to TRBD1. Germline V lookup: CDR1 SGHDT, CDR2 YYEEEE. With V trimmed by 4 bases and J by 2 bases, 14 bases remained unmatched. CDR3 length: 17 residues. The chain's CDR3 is CASSPDGYGTANYGYTF. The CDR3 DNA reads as TGTGCCAGCAGCCCCGACGGATATGGGACAGCGAACTATGGCTACACCTTC.

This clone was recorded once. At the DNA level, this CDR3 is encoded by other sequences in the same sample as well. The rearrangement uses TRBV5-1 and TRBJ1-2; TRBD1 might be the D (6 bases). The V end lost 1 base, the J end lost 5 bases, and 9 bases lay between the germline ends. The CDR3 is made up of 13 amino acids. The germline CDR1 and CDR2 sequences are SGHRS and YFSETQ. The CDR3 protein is CASSLSQGYGYTF. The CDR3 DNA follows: TGCGCCAGCAGCTTGTCGCAGGGGTATGGCTACACCTTC.

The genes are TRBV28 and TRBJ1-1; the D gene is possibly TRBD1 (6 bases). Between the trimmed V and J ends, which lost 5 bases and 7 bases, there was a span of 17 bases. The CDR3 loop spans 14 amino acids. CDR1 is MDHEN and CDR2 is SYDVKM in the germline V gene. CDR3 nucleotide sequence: TGTGCCAGCAGTCCCGCCTTCAGGGGAAATGAAGCTTTCTTT. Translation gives CASSPAFRGNEAFF.

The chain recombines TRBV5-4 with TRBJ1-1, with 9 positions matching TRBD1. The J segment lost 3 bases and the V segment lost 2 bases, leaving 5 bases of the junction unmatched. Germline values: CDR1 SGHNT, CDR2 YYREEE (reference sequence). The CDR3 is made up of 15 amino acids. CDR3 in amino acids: CASSFGGQGYTEAFF. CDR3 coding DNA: TGTGCCAGCAGCTTTGGGGGACAGGGATACACTGAAGCTTTCTTT.

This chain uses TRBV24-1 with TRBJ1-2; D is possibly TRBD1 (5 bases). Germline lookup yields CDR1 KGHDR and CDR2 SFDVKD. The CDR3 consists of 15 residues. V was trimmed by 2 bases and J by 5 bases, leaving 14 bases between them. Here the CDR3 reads CATSDSGGARYGYTF. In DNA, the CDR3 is TGTGCCACCAGTGATTCGGGAGGGGCGCGGTATGGCTACACCTTC.

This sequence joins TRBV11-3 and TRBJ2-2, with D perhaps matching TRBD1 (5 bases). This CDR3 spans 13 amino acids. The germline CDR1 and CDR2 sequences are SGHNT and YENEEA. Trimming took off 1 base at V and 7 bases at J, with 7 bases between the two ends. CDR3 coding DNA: TGTGCCAGCAGCTTAGGGGGCGACGGGGAGCTGTTTTTT. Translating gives CASSLGGDGELFF.

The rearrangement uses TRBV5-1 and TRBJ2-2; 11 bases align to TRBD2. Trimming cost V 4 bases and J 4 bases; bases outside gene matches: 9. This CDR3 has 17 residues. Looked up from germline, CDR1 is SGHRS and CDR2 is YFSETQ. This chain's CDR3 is CASSPNVAGGLTGELFF. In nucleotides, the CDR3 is TGCGCCAGCAGCCCCAATGTAGCGGGGGGGCTCACCGGGGAGCTGTTTTTT. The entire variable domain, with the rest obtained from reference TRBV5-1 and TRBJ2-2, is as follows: KAGVTQTPRYLIKTRGQQVTLSCSPISGHRSVSWYQQTPGQGLQFLFEYFSETQRNKGNFPGRFSGRQFSNSRSEMNVSTLELGDSALYLCASSPNVAGGLTGELFFGEGSRLTVL.

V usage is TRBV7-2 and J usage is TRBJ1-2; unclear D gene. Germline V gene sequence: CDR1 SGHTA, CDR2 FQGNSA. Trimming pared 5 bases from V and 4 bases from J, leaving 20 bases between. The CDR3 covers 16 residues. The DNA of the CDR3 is TGTGCCAGCAGCATTATGGGCACCGATGTCTCCTATGGCTACACCTTC. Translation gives CASSIMGTDVSYGYTF. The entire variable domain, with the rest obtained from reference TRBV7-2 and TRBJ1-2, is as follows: GAGVSQSPSNKVTEKGKDVELRCDPISGHTALYWYRQSLGQGLEFLIYFQGNSAPDKSGLPSDRFSAERTGGSVSTLTIQRTQQEDSAVYLCASSIMGTDVSYGYTFGSGTRLTVV.

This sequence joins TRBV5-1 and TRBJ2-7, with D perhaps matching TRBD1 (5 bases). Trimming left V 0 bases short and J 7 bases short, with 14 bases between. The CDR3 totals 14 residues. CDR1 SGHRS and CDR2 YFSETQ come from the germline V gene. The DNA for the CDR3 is TGCGCCAGCAGCTTGGGGCAGGGTAGTGGAGAGCAGTACTTC. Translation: CASSLGQGSGEQYF.

The CDR3 nucleotides read TGTGCCAGCAGCTTTTCGACTAGCGGTGCAAGTTCCTACAATGAGCAGTTCTTC. This gives the protein CASSFSTSGASSYNEQFF. The chain has TRBV11-3 and TRBJ2-1; TRBD2 matches 9 bases. Germline CDR1 SGHNT, CDR2 YENEEA. The CDR3 totals 18 residues. With 3 bases clipped from V and 1 base from J, the junction kept 10 bases outside the gene matches.

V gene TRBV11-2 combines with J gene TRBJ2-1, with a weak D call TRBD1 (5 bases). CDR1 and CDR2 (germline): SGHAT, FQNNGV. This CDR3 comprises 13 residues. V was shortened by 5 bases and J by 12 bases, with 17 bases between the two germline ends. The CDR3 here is CASSTHWGFRQFF. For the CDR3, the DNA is TGTGCCAGCAGCACCCACTGGGGCTTTCGGCAGTTCTTC.